The clone carrying this T cell receptor (beta chain) was detected a few times. What it binds is unknown. The data originate from a study of human T cells and chemical hapten exposure. Study overall: Largely, small differences in pooled library volume made per-sample TCR yields vary.

The time point: healthy volunteer bleed at 2 weeks. It was unfractionated whole blood from which total RNA was extracted. Unique molecular identifiers were linked by the library to individual cDNA molecules. In the authors' methods: Approximately 100,000 TCRs per sample was the median, with a range of roughly 20,000 to 700,000. One entry per CDR3 protein, called by TCRdb with MiXCR from the RACE reads. TCRdb, not the original authors, processed these V and J calls. The table records approximately 90,000 distinct CDR3 sequences, 8.5% to 9% of them present only once. J was trimmed by 4 bases and V by 5 bases; bases with no gene match: 8. This CDR3 has 15 amino acids. The germline V gene has CDR1 SGHTA and CDR2 FQGNSA. General study points: With DPC sensitization, TCRs exceeding 1 in 1000 frequency showed no change.

This TCR came from a female donor in good health. Some clones in this sample may be carry-over from other donors' samples. The sequenced material came from whole blood. This chain uses TRBV7-2 with TRBJ2-5; 9 bases are shared with TRBD2. CDR3 nucleotides: TGTGCCAGCAGCCTCAGCGGGAGGCCGCCAGAGACCCAGTACTTC. It is translated as CASSLSGRPPETQYF.